The 8 T cell receptor beta chains below come from one sample, sequenced in a study of cytomegalovirus exposure and HLA in healthy donors. The PCR had 60 Vbeta and 13 Jbeta primers. Libraries were prepared by immunoSEQ multiplex PCR; TCRdb keeps only in-frame clonotypes and omits some of them. This table holds 60,000 to 85,000 clones. The sequenced material came from PBMCs. The source of these receptors is a man aged 50-60 years in good health and CMV-seropositive.

The J gene is TRBJ2-1, the V gene TRBV5-1; D gene unclear. This CDR3 is built from 16 residues. CDR1 and CDR2 from the germline V gene are SGHRS and YFSETQ. V was clipped by 0 bases and J by 0 bases, with 10 bases between them. The CDR3, as DNA: TGCGCCAGCAGCTTGGCCCCAGGAAGCTCCTACAATGAGCAGTTCTTC. Its translation: CASSLAPGSSYNEQFF. Full variable domain (rest looked up from reference TRBV5-1 and TRBJ2-1): KAGVTQTPRYLIKTRGQQVTLSCSPISGHRSVSWYQQTPGQGLQFLFEYFSETQRNKGNFPGRFSGRQFSNSRSEMNVSTLELGDSALYLCASSLAPGSSYNEQFFGPGTRLTVL.

This chain joins TRBV5-1 and TRBJ1-2; the D gene is possibly TRBD1 (6 bases). The V end lost 3 bases, the J end lost 0 bases, and 9 bases lay between the germline ends. Per the germline V gene, CDR1 is SGHRS and CDR2 is YFSETQ. The CDR3 length is 14 residues. The CDR3 nucleotides read TGCGCCAGCAGCTCAGGGACAACTAACTATGGCTACACCTTC. This encodes CASSSGTTNYGYTF.

V gene TRBV7-2 combines with J gene TRBJ1-1; no clear D. V was clipped by 0 bases and J by 0 bases, with 5 bases between them. This CDR3 has 14 amino acids. Germline CDR1 reads SGHTA; CDR2 reads FQGNSA. For the CDR3, the DNA is TGTGCCAGCAGCTTAGCAGCCCTGAACACTGAAGCTTTCTTT. It specifies CASSLAALNTEAFF. Together with reference TRBV7-2 and TRBJ1-1, the CDR3 gives the full variable domain: GAGVSQSPSNKVTEKGKDVELRCDPISGHTALYWYRQSLGQGLEFLIYFQGNSAPDKSGLPSDRFSAERTGGSVSTLTIQRTQQEDSAVYLCASSLAALNTEAFFGQGTRLTVV.

V is TRBV6-5 and J is TRBJ1-2; no definite D call. Trimming left V 3 bases short and J 5 bases short, with 10 bases between. Looked up from germline, CDR1 is MNHEY and CDR2 is SVGAGI. The CDR3 has 13 residues. CDR3 loop: CASSYEGDYGYTF. CDR3 nucleotides: TGTGCCAGCAGTTATGAGGGAGATTATGGCTACACCTTC.

The rearrangement joins TRBV30 to TRBJ1-1; the D is unclear. The CDR3 is made up of 13 amino acids. V gave up 2 bases and J gave up 9 bases, with 16 bases separating them. Germline V gene lookup returns CDR1 GTSNPN and CDR2 SVGIG (reference sequence). In DNA form, the CDR3 reads TGTGCCTGGAGTACCGGGAACCAGGATCAAGCTTTCTTT. Protein product: CAWSTGNQDQAFF.

The V gene is TRBV19, the J gene TRBJ1-5; 7 positions agree with TRBD1. Germline CDR1 reads LNHDA; CDR2 reads SQIVND (reference sequence). J lost 6 bases, V lost 4 bases, and 12 bases had no gene match. This CDR3 has 16 amino acids. The CDR3 protein is CASSRTGQEWGQPQHF. CDR3 coding DNA: TGTGCCAGTAGTAGAACAGGACAGGAATGGGGTCAGCCCCAGCATTTT.

The chain links TRBV18 to TRBJ2-5; 9 nucleotides align to TRBD1. The ends lost 3 bases at V and 4 bases at J; junction bases unmatched: 3. This CDR3 region has 14 residues. Germline lookup yields CDR1 KGHSH and CDR2 LQKENI. The CDR3: CASSPGTGRETQYF. As DNA, the CDR3 is TGTGCCAGCTCACCGGGGACAGGGCGAGAGACCCAGTACTTC. The variable domain in full, with the rest retrieved from reference TRBV18 and TRBJ2-5, is NAGVMQNPRHLVRRRGQEARLRCSPMKGHSHVYWYRQLPEEGLKFMVYLQKENIIDESGMPKERFSAEFPKEGPSILRIQQVVRGDSAAYFCASSPGTGRETQYFGPGTRLLVL.

The genes are TRBV6-5 and TRBJ2-3; possibly TRBD2 for D (6 bases). Germline V gene lookup returns CDR1 MNHEY and CDR2 SVGAGI. The CDR3 runs 14 residues. The V gene lost 0 bases and the J gene lost 3 bases, with 7 bases spanning the gap. CDR3 DNA: TGTGCCAGCAGTTACTCACGGGAGACAGATACGCAGTATTTT. As protein: CASSYSRETDTQYF.